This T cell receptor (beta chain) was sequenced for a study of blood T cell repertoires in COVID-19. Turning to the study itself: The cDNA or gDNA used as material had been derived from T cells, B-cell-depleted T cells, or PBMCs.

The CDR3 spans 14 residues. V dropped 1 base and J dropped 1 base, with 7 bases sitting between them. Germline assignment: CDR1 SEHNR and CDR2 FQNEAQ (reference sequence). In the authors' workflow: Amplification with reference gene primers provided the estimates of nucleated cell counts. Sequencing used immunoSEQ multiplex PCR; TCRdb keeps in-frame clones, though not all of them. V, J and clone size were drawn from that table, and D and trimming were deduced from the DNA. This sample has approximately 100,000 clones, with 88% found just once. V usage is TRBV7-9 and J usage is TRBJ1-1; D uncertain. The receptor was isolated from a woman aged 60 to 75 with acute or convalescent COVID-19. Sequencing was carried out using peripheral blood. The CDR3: CASSLGHSNTEAFF. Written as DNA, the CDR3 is TGTGCCAGCAGCTTAGGACACTCGAACACTGAAGCTTTCTTT.